This T cell receptor beta chain appears in the sequencing data of a study of blood T cell repertoires in COVID-19. About the research overall: COVID-19 samples from acute and convalescent phases originated in the United States, Italy and Spain. The analysed material was cDNA or gDNA that came from T cells, B-cell-depleted T cells, or PBMCs.

Source study methods: Quantification of nucleated cells was approximated via reference gene primer amplification. Sequencing used immunoSEQ multiplex PCR; TCRdb keeps in-frame clones, though not all of them. The V and J calls and clone size are taken from that table; D and trimming were inferred from the DNA. The profile covers roughly 95,000 clones, with around 80% appearing a single time and more than 5.5% taken by the ten largest. Sequencing was carried out using peripheral blood. The sequence came from a man aged 50 or older with active or convalescent COVID-19.

This chain's CDR3 is CASSYLGGSYNEQFF. CDR3 sequence (DNA): TGTGCCAGCAGTTATCTTGGGGGGTCCTACAATGAGCAGTTCTTC. The chain recombines TRBV6-5 with TRBJ2-1, with a tentative D call TRBD2 (6 bases). The CDR3 is made up of 15 amino acids. V lost 3 bases and J lost 1, with 10 bases in between. Germline-derived CDR1 and CDR2 are MNHEY and SVGAGI.